These T cell receptor beta chains were read from a single sample in a study of blood T cell repertoires in COVID-19. Clones were sequenced by immunoSEQ multiplex PCR, and TCRdb holds only the in-frame ones, with some missing. The sample has 120,000 to 150,000 clones; approximately 80% are singletons. The sequenced material came from peripheral blood. These receptors all come from a human donor in a cohort sampled during active COVID-19. The CDR3 runs from the conserved cysteine through the conserved F or W.

>TRBJ2-7|TRBV6-5
CASSSLEAGGYEQYF
>TRBJ2-1|TRBV25-1
CASRGTGKYNEQFF
>TRBJ2-6|TRBV28
CASSPGLSSGANVLTF
>TRBJ1-1|TRBV5-4
CASSLGTGVNTEAFF
>TRBJ1-2|TRBV3-1/TRBV3-2
CASSHRDRDHYGYTF
>TRBJ2-7|TRBV7-8
CASSRPGQGASEQYF
>TRBJ1-1|TRBV18
CASPAGDSTEAFF
>TRBJ2-7|TRBV9
CASSPSEGAGSYEQYF
>TRBJ2-4|TRBV5-8
CASSFNNIQYF
>TRBJ2-5|TRBV3-1/TRBV3-2
CASSPPGQRPKETQYF
>TRBJ2-7|TRBV7-3
CASSPDTGFNEQYF
>TRBJ2-1|TRBV20-1
CSASGPVAGAPSSYNEQFF
>TRBJ1-1|TRBV19
CASIGGPGTEAFF
>TRBJ1-2|TRBV19
CASTGRINYGYTF
>TRBJ2-5|TRBV9
CASSPVGSMKTQYF